A selection of T cell receptor beta chains follows, all from one sample in a study of naive and memory T cell subsets. TCRdb re-derived calls from the 5' RACE reads in MiXCR, one entry per CDR3 protein. The sample carries 57,000 or so distinct CDR3 sequences, roughly 6.7% recorded once. All receptors come from a male donor in good health. Both conserved end residues are part of each CDR3. The order of the fields is D gene, V gene, J gene, clone size, CDR3 DNA, CDR3 protein. The D gene is left open where the match is weak. Only part of the rows carry a size: once, few, many, or a class if the clone is expanded.

.	TRBV7-9	TRBJ1-5	.	TGTGCCAGCAGCGAACAGGGTAACAATCAGCCCCAGCATTTT	CASSEQGNNQPQHF
.	TRBV27	TRBJ1-5	many	TGTGCCAGCAGCCTACAGGGTAGCAATCAGCCCCAGCATTTT	CASSLQGSNQPQHF
.	TRBV6-5	TRBJ2-2	.	TGTGCCAGCAGTTACTCGGTAGGGAGTCTCCGGGCCGGGGAGCTGTTTTTT	CASSYSVGSLRAGELFF
TRBD1	TRBV30	TRBJ2-5	few	TGTGCCTGGAGCGGACAGGGAGGCGAGACCCAGTACTTC	CAWSGQGGETQYF
.	TRBV9	TRBJ2-2	few	TGTGCCAGCAACCCTGACGCGAACACCGGGGAGCTGTTTTTT	CASNPDANTGELFF
.	TRBV19	TRBJ1-1	many	TGTGCCAGTAGTAGTTACAGGGTGAACACTGAAGCTTTCTTT	CASSSYRVNTEAFF
.	TRBV5-1	TRBJ1-5	many	TGCGCCAGCAGCTTGGTTGGGGGGGACAATCAGCCCCAGCATTTT	CASSLVGGDNQPQHF
.	TRBV7-8	TRBJ1-1	.	TGTGCCAGCAGCCCGACCACAAGACCGACTCTGAACACTGAAGCTTTCTTT	CASSPTTRPTLNTEAFF
TRBD2	TRBV7-7	TRBJ2-2	.	TGTGCCGGCGGGAGTTCATACACCGGGGAGCTGTTTTTT	CAGGSSYTGELFF
.	TRBV12-3/TRBV12-4	TRBJ1-3	few	TGTGCCAGCAGTCACGGGACCTCTGGAAACACCATATATTTT	CASSHGTSGNTIYF
.	TRBV21-1	TRBJ2-5	many	TGTGCCAGCAGCAGGAACCCCGGACAGGGCGTACAAGAGACCCAGTACTTC	CASSRNPGQGVQETQYF
.	TRBV29-1	TRBJ2-5	many	TGCAGCGCTTGGAGGGGGCTAGTGCGAGAGACCCAGTACTTC	CSAWRGLVRETQYF
.	TRBV6-6	TRBJ2-3	few	TGTGCCAGCACCATTCTCGGACAGTCCACAGATACGCAGTATTTT	CASTILGQSTDTQYF
.	TRBV29-1	TRBJ1-4	many	TGCAGCGTTGAATTGGCGGAAGATAATGAAAAACTGTTTTTT	CSVELAEDNEKLFF
.	TRBV7-8	TRBJ1-5	few	TGTGCCAGTCGCCTGGGTGGGGGCAATCAGCCCCAGCATTTT	CASRLGGGNQPQHF
TRBD1	TRBV2	TRBJ2-7	many	TGTGCCAGCGATGGACAGGGGCCCCACGAGCAGTACTTC	CASDGQGPHEQYF